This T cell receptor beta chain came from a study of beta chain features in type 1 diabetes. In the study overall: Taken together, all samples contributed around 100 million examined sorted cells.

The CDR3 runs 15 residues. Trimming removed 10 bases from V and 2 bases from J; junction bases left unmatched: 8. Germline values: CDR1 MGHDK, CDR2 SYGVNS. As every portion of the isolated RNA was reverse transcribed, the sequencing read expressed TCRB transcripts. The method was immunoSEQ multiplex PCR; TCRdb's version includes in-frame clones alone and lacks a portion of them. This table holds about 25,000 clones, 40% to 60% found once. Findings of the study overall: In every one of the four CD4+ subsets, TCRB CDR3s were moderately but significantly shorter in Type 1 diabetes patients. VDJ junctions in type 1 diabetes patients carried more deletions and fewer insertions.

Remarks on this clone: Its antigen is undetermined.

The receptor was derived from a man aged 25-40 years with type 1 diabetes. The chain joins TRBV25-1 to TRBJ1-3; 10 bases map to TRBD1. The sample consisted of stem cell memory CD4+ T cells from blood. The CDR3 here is CATLGTGDPGNTIYF. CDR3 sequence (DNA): TGTGCCACCCTGGGGACAGGGGATCCTGGAAACACCATATATTTT.